A selection of T cell receptor beta chains follows, all from one sample in a study of T cell clones after liver transplantation. Assay used: immunoSEQ multiplex PCR; TCRdb lists only in-frame clones, some missing. There are 20,000 to 30,000 clones in the sample; about three quarters occur only once, and approximately 3% lies in the top ten. This specimen consisted of CD4+ T cells from blood, obtained before liver transplant. Receptor source: a human donor who received a liver transplant. The CDR3 runs from the conserved cysteine through the conserved F or W. The D gene is left open where the match is weak. Clone size, where shown, is once, few, many, or a class for clones that have expanded.

TRBD2 TRBJ2-5 few TRBV19 TGTGCCAGTAAGCGATCAGGGACTAGCGTCTACCAAGAGACCCAGTACTTC CASKRSGTSVYQETQYF
. TRBJ1-5 few TRBV6-5 TGTGCCAGCAGCCCAGACACAAGCAATCAGCCCCAGCATTTT CASSPDTSNQPQHF
. TRBJ1-1 . TRBV18 TGTGCCAGCTCACCGAGGATGGGCACTGAAGCTTTCTTT CASSPRMGTEAFF
. TRBJ2-2 . TRBV25-1 TGTGCCAGCAGTGGGGTAGGAGCCGGGGAGCTGTTTTTT CASSGVGAGELFF
TRBD1 TRBJ2-2 . TRBV19 TGTGCCAGTAGGACAGGGGGCGACACCGGGGAGCTGTTTTTT CASRTGGDTGELFF
. TRBJ1-5 . TRBV5-3 TGTGCCAGAAGCTTGATGGACCAGGTAGTGGGCCAGCCCCAGCATTTT CARSLMDQVVGQPQHF
TRBD1 TRBJ2-7 . TRBV19 TGTGCCAGTAGTTCGGTACAGGGGGCGCGAGGTGGGTACGAGCAGTACTTC CASSSVQGARGGYEQYF
. TRBJ2-5 . TRBV27 TGTGCCAGCAGTTTAATGGACGGGTACCAAGAGACCCAGTACTTC CASSLMDGYQETQYF
TRBD1 TRBJ2-7 . TRBV7-2 TGTGCCAGCAGCTTCATGGGGACAGAGTCCTACGAGCAGTACTTC CASSFMGTESYEQYF
. TRBJ1-3 . TRBV30 TGTGCCTGGATGGCGGGCTCGGCCACGAGCTCTGGAAACACCATATATTTT CAWMAGSATSSGNTIYF
TRBD2 TRBJ2-3 . TRBV28 TGTGCCAGCAGTTTTACTAGCGGGGGAGGGGATACGCAGTATTTT CASSFTSGGGDTQYF
TRBD1 TRBJ1-1 . TRBV6-5 TGTGCCAGCAGTTACTCGAAGGGACAGGGAGCACCTGAAGCTTTCTTT CASSYSKGQGAPEAFF
TRBD2 TRBJ2-1 . TRBV7-2 TGTGCCAGCAGCTCCGGACTAGCGGGGGGTCGGCGTGAGCAGTTCTTC CASSSGLAGGRREQFF
. TRBJ2-2 . TRBV7-6 TGTGCCAGCAGCTCCCCAGGGGGCGGGAGGGAAGATGGGGAGCTGTTTTTT CASSSPGGGREDGELFF
TRBD1 TRBJ1-1 few TRBV7-9 TGTGCCAGCAGCTCATCCGGGACAGACACTGAAGCTTTCTTT CASSSSGTDTEAFF
. TRBJ2-4 . TRBV6-6 TGTGCCAGCCAAAAGAAGGGGGGGTACATTCAGTACTTC CASQKKGGYIQYF
TRBD2 TRBJ2-5 . TRBV7-2 TGTGCCAGCAGTTTTGCGGGGAGGGGCCAAGAGACCCAGTACTTC CASSFAGRGQETQYF
. TRBJ2-2 . TRBV2 TGTGCCAGCAGTGAGGGACCCACCGGGGAGCTGTTTTTT CASSEGPTGELFF
TRBD2 TRBJ2-2 . TRBV7-7 TGTGCTAGCAGCCGTCGGGAGGCGATAGGCACCGGGGAGCTGTTTTTT CASSRREAIGTGELFF
. TRBJ1-5 . TRBV5-6 TGTGCCAGCAGCTCCGCGTGGGGGGGTGATCAGCCCCAGCATTTT CASSSAWGGDQPQHF
. TRBJ2-5 . TRBV5-4 TGTGCCAGCAGCTTCATGGGGGGGACAAACGAACAAGAGACCCAGTACTTC CASSFMGGTNEQETQYF
. TRBJ1-2 few TRBV28 TGTGCCAGCACTCAGGGACAAGGAGATGTCGGCTACACCTTC CASTQGQGDVGYTF
. TRBJ2-5 . TRBV29-1 TGCAGCGTTGAATACAAACAAGAGACCCAGTACTTC CSVEYKQETQYF
. TRBJ2-1 . TRBV10-1 TGCGCCAGCAGTGATGCGGGTTTCAATGAGCAGTTCTTC CASSDAGFNEQFF
TRBD2 TRBJ2-3 . TRBV6-1 TGTGCCAGCAGTGAAATAGCGGGGGGGATGGTAGATACGCAGTATTTT CASSEIAGGMVDTQYF
. TRBJ2-3 . TRBV19 TGTGCCAGTAGTAACGACTGGAGGGGGACAGATACGCAGTATTTT CASSNDWRGTDTQYF
. TRBJ2-2 . TRBV19 TGTGCCAGTAGTAGCAGGGGTTACACCGGGGAGCTGTTTTTT CASSSRGYTGELFF
. TRBJ2-3 few TRBV11-2 TGTGCCAGCAGCTACACAGGAGACCCATACACAGATACGCAGTATTTT CASSYTGDPYTDTQYF
TRBD2 TRBJ2-5 . TRBV6-1 TGTGCCAGCCGGCGGGACGGGAGGCCAGGAGGGTCCCAGTACTTC CASRRDGRPGGSQYF
. TRBJ1-1 . TRBV7-9 TGTGCCAGCAGCTTAGGCTCCGTGAACACTGAAGCTTTCTTT CASSLGSVNTEAFF
. TRBJ1-5 once TRBV21-1 TGTGCCAGCAGCAGGTTGACAGTAACCAATCAGCCCCAGCATTTT CASSRLTVTNQPQHF
TRBD1 TRBJ2-1 few TRBV19 TGTGCCAGTAAGGGACAGGGCTACAATGAGCAGTTCTTC CASKGQGYNEQFF
. TRBJ1-4 few TRBV6-1 TGTGCCAGCAAACGGGACCTAAATGAAAAACTGTTTTTT CASKRDLNEKLFF
TRBD1 TRBJ1-2 . TRBV30 TGTGCCTGGAGAAGACAGGGGGGTTATGGCTACACCTTC CAWRRQGGYGYTF
TRBD1 TRBJ2-7 few TRBV6-1 TGTGCCAGCAGTGCGCGGGACAGGGGGCTAAAATTGGTGGACGAGCAGTACTTC CASSARDRGLKLVDEQYF
. TRBJ1-5 . TRBV7-9 TGTGCCAGCAGCTTAGGCACAGGGAGGGTTAGCAATCAGCCCCAGCATTTT CASSLGTGRVSNQPQHF
TRBD1 TRBJ1-1 . TRBV5-1 TGCGCCAGCAGCACGGGACAGGGTATGGGCACTGAAGCTTTCTTT CASSTGQGMGTEAFF
. TRBJ2-1 . TRBV28 TGTGCCAGCACCCCTTTTGGAGTAGGGACCCGCAATGAGCAGTTCTTC CASTPFGVGTRNEQFF
. TRBJ2-3 . TRBV21-1 TGTGCCAGCAGCCCCTGGGCAGGGAGCACAGATACGCAGTATTTT CASSPWAGSTDTQYF
. TRBJ2-1 . TRBV11-2 TGTGCCAGCAGCTTAGGCCAAGTAGGGGAGCAGTTCTTC CASSLGQVGEQFF
. TRBJ2-2 few TRBV4-2 TGTGCCAGCAGCCAAGCGGCAGACGGACAAAACACCGGGGAGCTGTTTTTT CASSQAADGQNTGELFF
TRBD2 TRBJ2-5 . TRBV7-8 TGTGCCAGCAGCTTGCTAGCGGGAGCACGAGAGACCCAGTACTTC CASSLLAGARETQYF
. TRBJ1-2 . TRBV30 TGTGCCTGGGAGGGGCTGAACTATGGCTACACCTTC CAWEGLNYGYTF
. TRBJ2-7 once TRBV28 TGTGCCAGCAGCAAAGCCCAGGTCCGCGAGCAGTACTTC CASSKAQVREQYF
. TRBJ1-2 . TRBV2 TGTGCCAGCATGGCACGGGTCGGGTATGGCTACACCTTC CASMARVGYGYTF
TRBD1 TRBJ2-5 once TRBV19 TGTGCCAGTAGGTTAACAGGGGGAGGAGAGACCCAGTACTTC CASRLTGGGETQYF
TRBD1 TRBJ1-6 . TRBV28 TGTGCCAGTGGGGGGGCGGGACAGGGTGATTCACCCCTCCACTTT CASGGAGQGDSPLHF
TRBD2 TRBJ2-1 . TRBV5-1 TGCGCCAGCAGCTCGGCGGGCGGGAGTAAAACCTACAATGAGCAGTTCTTC CASSSAGGSKTYNEQFF
TRBD1 TRBJ2-1 . TRBV4-1 TGCGCCAGCAGCCAACCGGACAGGGGAGGGAATGAGCAGTTCTTC CASSQPDRGGNEQFF
. TRBJ1-1 . TRBV6-5 TGTGCCAGCAGTTCTCGCGGGTTGAACACTGAAGCTTTCTTT CASSSRGLNTEAFF
. TRBJ1-2 once TRBV2 TGTGCCAGCAGTGAATGGGGTCCCCCTGATGGCTACACCTTC CASSEWGPPDGYTF